Listed below are T cell receptor beta chains from one sample, sequenced in a study of T cells after yellow fever vaccination. Using its own MiXCR run on the 5' RACE reads, TCRdb lists one record per CDR3 protein. The sample consists of some 240,000 distinct CDR3 sequences, 2.5% to 3.5% of them appearing once. The sample consisted of CD4+ T cells sorted from PBMCs, taken 10 days after the yellow fever booster vaccination. The source of these receptors is a young man who received the YFV17D yellow fever vaccine. The CDR3 runs from the conserved cysteine through the conserved F or W. Fields, in order: clone size, D gene, J gene, V gene, CDR3 DNA, CDR3 protein. The D gene is left open where the match is weak. Not all rows give a size; the values are once, few, many and, for expanded clones, a class.

clone size: few; D gene: TRBD2; J gene: TRBJ2-5; V gene: TRBV20-1; CDR3 DNA: TGCAGTGCTTCTAGCGGGGCAGAGACCCAGTACTTC; CDR3 protein: CSASSGAETQYF
clone size: NA; D gene: TRBD1; J gene: TRBJ2-5; V gene: TRBV5-1; CDR3 DNA: TGCGCCAGCAGCCCGGACAGGGGATCTCAAGAGACCCAGTACTTC; CDR3 protein: CASSPDRGSQETQYF
clone size: many; D gene: NA; J gene: TRBJ1-1; V gene: TRBV7-8; CDR3 DNA: TGTGCCAGCAGCTTGAGGCGGAACAACATGAACACTGAAGCTTTCTTT; CDR3 protein: CASSLRRNNMNTEAFF
clone size: many; D gene: NA; J gene: TRBJ2-6; V gene: TRBV7-6; CDR3 DNA: TGTGCCAGCGGGGGCGGCGGATACTCTGGGGCCAACGTCCTGACTTTC; CDR3 protein: CASGGGGYSGANVLTF
clone size: few; D gene: NA; J gene: TRBJ2-3; V gene: TRBV10-3; CDR3 DNA: TGTGCCATCACATCTCAGGGGGGCGTCGCAGATACGCAGTATTTT; CDR3 protein: CAITSQGGVADTQYF
clone size: few; D gene: NA; J gene: TRBJ2-7; V gene: TRBV24-1; CDR3 DNA: TGTGCCACCAGTGGGACTGCAGAGGAGCAGTACTTC; CDR3 protein: CATSGTAEEQYF
clone size: few; D gene: NA; J gene: TRBJ1-4; V gene: TRBV4-1; CDR3 DNA: TGCGCCAGCAGCCAAGGGTTTGTCGGGGGGATAAGCAATGAAAAACTGTTTTTT; CDR3 protein: CASSQGFVGGISNEKLFF
clone size: NA; D gene: TRBD2; J gene: TRBJ2-3; V gene: TRBV7-2; CDR3 DNA: TGTGCCAGCAGCTTCGGGGGGGCGAAGTGGGGGGCGCAGTATTTT; CDR3 protein: CASSFGGAKWGAQYF
clone size: few; D gene: NA; J gene: TRBJ2-6; V gene: TRBV5-8; CDR3 DNA: TGTGCCAGCAGCTTGGGAGTGGACTCTGGGGCCAACGTCCTGACTTTC; CDR3 protein: CASSLGVDSGANVLTF
clone size: NA; D gene: NA; J gene: TRBJ1-3; V gene: TRBV7-9; CDR3 DNA: TGTGCCAGCAGCGGGGCGGTTTCTGGAAACACCATATATTTT; CDR3 protein: CASSGAVSGNTIYF
clone size: NA; D gene: NA; J gene: TRBJ1-1; V gene: TRBV7-9; CDR3 DNA: TGTGCCAGCACCCCCTCACTGGGCCCCAGGGCTAGCAACACTGAAGCTTTCTTT; CDR3 protein: CASTPSLGPRASNTEAFF
clone size: NA; D gene: NA; J gene: TRBJ2-5; V gene: TRBV7-6; CDR3 DNA: TGTGCCAGCAGCCCCGGTAACCAAGAGACCCAGTACTTC; CDR3 protein: CASSPGNQETQYF
clone size: many; D gene: NA; J gene: TRBJ2-6; V gene: TRBV4-3; CDR3 DNA: TGCGCCAGCAGCCGGCATGGGGCTGGGGCCAACGTCCTGACTTTC; CDR3 protein: CASSRHGAGANVLTF
clone size: many; D gene: NA; J gene: TRBJ1-4; V gene: TRBV5-5; CDR3 DNA: TGTGCCAGCACCCCCCCTCCGCCGGATGAAAAACTGTTTTTT; CDR3 protein: CASTPPPPDEKLFF
clone size: NA; D gene: NA; J gene: TRBJ2-1; V gene: TRBV5-1; CDR3 DNA: TGCGCCAGCAGCTTGGTCCCGCGGGGAGGTAATGAGCAGTTCTTC; CDR3 protein: CASSLVPRGGNEQFF
clone size: many; D gene: TRBD1; J gene: TRBJ1-5; V gene: TRBV25-1; CDR3 DNA: TGTGCCAGCAGTGATTTGGACAGGGGGTTTCAGCCCCAGCATTTT; CDR3 protein: CASSDLDRGFQPQHF
clone size: many; D gene: NA; J gene: TRBJ1-5; V gene: TRBV2; CDR3 DNA: TGTGCCAGCTGCCAGGGATTAAATCAGCCCCAGCATTTT; CDR3 protein: CASCQGLNQPQHF
clone size: NA; D gene: NA; J gene: TRBJ2-1; V gene: TRBV7-2; CDR3 DNA: TGTGCCAGCTACAGGCCAGGGTCCGATGAGCAGTTCTTC; CDR3 protein: CASYRPGSDEQFF
clone size: many; D gene: NA; J gene: TRBJ1-5; V gene: TRBV6-2/TRBV6-3; CDR3 DNA: TGTGCCAGCAGTTATAGAGGTCCGGGCCAGCCCCAGCATTTT; CDR3 protein: CASSYRGPGQPQHF
clone size: many; D gene: NA; J gene: TRBJ2-2; V gene: TRBV18; CDR3 DNA: TGTGCCAGCTCACCATTCCAGAACACGAACACCGGGGAGCTGTTTTTT; CDR3 protein: CASSPFQNTNTGELFF
clone size: few; D gene: TRBD1; J gene: TRBJ2-3; V gene: TRBV10-3; CDR3 DNA: TGTGCCATCAGCGACTTGACAGGGGATAGCACAGATACGCAGTATTTT; CDR3 protein: CAISDLTGDSTDTQYF
clone size: many; D gene: NA; J gene: TRBJ2-5; V gene: TRBV7-6; CDR3 DNA: TGTGCCAGCAACGACGTGGCCGTTGGAGGGACCCAGTACTTC; CDR3 protein: CASNDVAVGGTQYF
clone size: many; D gene: TRBD2; J gene: TRBJ2-3; V gene: TRBV7-9; CDR3 DNA: TGTGCCAGCAGCTTAGAAAAGGGACTAGCTCTCGATACGCAGTATTTT; CDR3 protein: CASSLEKGLALDTQYF
clone size: NA; D gene: NA; J gene: TRBJ2-1; V gene: TRBV5-1; CDR3 DNA: TGCGCCAGCAGCCACCCGGGATCCAATGAGCAGTTCTTC; CDR3 protein: CASSHPGSNEQFF
clone size: NA; D gene: NA; J gene: TRBJ1-4; V gene: TRBV2; CDR3 DNA: TGTGCCAGCAAACGGGACGTTCTTAATGAAAAACTGTTTTTT; CDR3 protein: CASKRDVLNEKLFF
clone size: NA; D gene: TRBD1; J gene: TRBJ2-1; V gene: TRBV15; CDR3 DNA: TGTGCCACCAGCGGAATGGGACAGCACTACAATGAGCAGTTCTTC; CDR3 protein: CATSGMGQHYNEQFF
clone size: many; D gene: TRBD1; J gene: TRBJ1-1; V gene: TRBV10-3; CDR3 DNA: TGTGCCATCAGTGTTGGGACAGGGTCCCCTGAAGCTTTCTTT; CDR3 protein: CAISVGTGSPEAFF
clone size: few; D gene: NA; J gene: TRBJ2-5; V gene: TRBV27; CDR3 DNA: TGTGCCAGCAGTTCTCGATTCGGGACCCAGTACTTC; CDR3 protein: CASSSRFGTQYF
clone size: many; D gene: NA; J gene: TRBJ1-4; V gene: TRBV18; CDR3 DNA: TGTGCCAGCTCACCCAGGGGCCTCTCTGATGAAAAACTGTTTTTT; CDR3 protein: CASSPRGLSDEKLFF
clone size: many; D gene: NA; J gene: TRBJ2-7; V gene: TRBV29-1; CDR3 DNA: TGCAGCGCTTGGGACACCTTCGGGGAGCAGTACTTC; CDR3 protein: CSAWDTFGEQYF
clone size: NA; D gene: NA; J gene: TRBJ1-2; V gene: TRBV20-1; CDR3 DNA: TGCAGTGCTAGAGATCCCCGGCGCCAGGCGGTAGGCTACACCTTC; CDR3 protein: CSARDPRRQAVGYTF
clone size: many; D gene: TRBD1; J gene: TRBJ2-1; V gene: TRBV6-5; CDR3 DNA: TGTGCCAGCAGTTACTCGGGACAGGGATACAATGAGCAGTTCTTC; CDR3 protein: CASSYSGQGYNEQFF
clone size: many; D gene: TRBD1; J gene: TRBJ2-2; V gene: TRBV7-9; CDR3 DNA: TGTGCCAGCAGCCCCTTCCGGGACAGGGGGACCGGGGAGCTGTTTTTT; CDR3 protein: CASSPFRDRGTGELFF
clone size: few; D gene: TRBD1; J gene: TRBJ2-1; V gene: TRBV5-4; CDR3 DNA: TGTGCCAGCAGCGTAACAGGGGAACGGAATGAGCAGTTCTTC; CDR3 protein: CASSVTGERNEQFF
clone size: many; D gene: TRBD2; J gene: TRBJ2-1; V gene: TRBV6-5; CDR3 DNA: TGTGCCAGCAGTTACTTACGTGGGACTAGCTTCGCCTACAATGAGCAGTTCTTC; CDR3 protein: CASSYLRGTSFAYNEQFF
clone size: many; D gene: NA; J gene: TRBJ2-3; V gene: TRBV9; CDR3 DNA: TGTGCCAGCAGCGTAGTCTCAGATACGCAGTATTTT; CDR3 protein: CASSVVSDTQYF
clone size: NA; D gene: TRBD2; J gene: TRBJ2-3; V gene: TRBV7-9; CDR3 DNA: TGTGCCAGCAGCGACGAGCGGGGGGGATTTCGTGGGACAGATACGCAGTATTTT; CDR3 protein: CASSDERGGFRGTDTQYF
clone size: NA; D gene: NA; J gene: TRBJ2-2; V gene: TRBV4-3; CDR3 DNA: TGCGCCAGCAGCCCGCAGGCGAACACCGGGGAGCTGTTTTTT; CDR3 protein: CASSPQANTGELFF
clone size: many; D gene: NA; J gene: TRBJ1-1; V gene: TRBV12-3/TRBV12-4; CDR3 DNA: TGTGCCAGCAGTCCGATGGATGGGGGTTTTGAAGCTTTCTTT; CDR3 protein: CASSPMDGGFEAFF
clone size: many; D gene: NA; J gene: TRBJ1-4; V gene: TRBV7-9; CDR3 DNA: TGTGCCAGCAGCCCGACAGCAATTGCAACTAATGAAAAACTGTTTTTT; CDR3 protein: CASSPTAIATNEKLFF
clone size: few; D gene: NA; J gene: TRBJ2-3; V gene: TRBV5-6; CDR3 DNA: TGTGCCAGCAACCAAGGTGGGGATACGCAGTATTTT; CDR3 protein: CASNQGGDTQYF
clone size: many; D gene: NA; J gene: TRBJ1-1; V gene: TRBV5-5; CDR3 DNA: TGTGCCAGCAGCTCCCTGATTGACACTGAAGCTTTCTTT; CDR3 protein: CASSSLIDTEAFF
clone size: NA; D gene: NA; J gene: TRBJ2-2; V gene: TRBV6-6; CDR3 DNA: TGTGCCAGCAGTCTGAAACAGGGGGGGACGAACACCGGGGAGCTGTTTTTT; CDR3 protein: CASSLKQGGTNTGELFF
clone size: NA; D gene: NA; J gene: TRBJ1-3; V gene: TRBV18; CDR3 DNA: TGTGCCAGCTCACCGCGACAGTCTGGAAACACCATATATTTT; CDR3 protein: CASSPRQSGNTIYF
clone size: NA; D gene: NA; J gene: TRBJ1-5; V gene: TRBV6-2/TRBV6-3; CDR3 DNA: TGTGCCAGCAGTTTCAGGGTTTCGCAGCCCCAGCATTTT; CDR3 protein: CASSFRVSQPQHF
clone size: NA; D gene: NA; J gene: TRBJ1-1; V gene: TRBV7-2; CDR3 DNA: TGTGCCAGCAGCGCAAAGAACACTGAAGCTTTCTTT; CDR3 protein: CASSAKNTEAFF
clone size: many; D gene: NA; J gene: TRBJ2-3; V gene: TRBV6-1; CDR3 DNA: TGTGCCAGCAGTGAAGCGACCATAACTAGCACAGATACGCAGTATTTT; CDR3 protein: CASSEATITSTDTQYF
clone size: many; D gene: TRBD2; J gene: TRBJ2-1; V gene: TRBV11-2; CDR3 DNA: TGTGCCAGCATTAGTTGGCGGGGGAGTACCTACAATGAGCAGTTCTTC; CDR3 protein: CASISWRGSTYNEQFF
clone size: many; D gene: TRBD2; J gene: TRBJ2-3; V gene: TRBV5-1; CDR3 DNA: TGCGCCAGCAGCACGGCCCCCGGGACTAGCGGGACAGATACGCAGTATTTT; CDR3 protein: CASSTAPGTSGTDTQYF
clone size: many; D gene: NA; J gene: TRBJ2-3; V gene: TRBV11-2; CDR3 DNA: TGTGCCAGCAGCTTAGATCTGGGCCCGACATCGGGCGCGCATACGCAGTATTTT; CDR3 protein: CASSLDLGPTSGAHTQYF
clone size: many; D gene: NA; J gene: TRBJ2-7; V gene: TRBV6-6; CDR3 DNA: TGTGCCAGCACCACCGCCCTACGCTCCTACGAGCAGTACTTC; CDR3 protein: CASTTALRSYEQYF
clone size: NA; D gene: NA; J gene: TRBJ1-1; V gene: TRBV7-2; CDR3 DNA: TGTGCCAGCAGCTTAGGTCCAGGGGTCGGTGCTATCGCTTTCTTT; CDR3 protein: CASSLGPGVGAIAFF
clone size: few; D gene: NA; J gene: TRBJ1-5; V gene: TRBV7-2; CDR3 DNA: TGTGCCAGCAGCCAAACCCCCGTAGCCCAGCCCCAGCATTTT; CDR3 protein: CASSQTPVAQPQHF
clone size: few; D gene: NA; J gene: TRBJ2-3; V gene: TRBV5-6; CDR3 DNA: TGTGCCAGCAGCTTGCTTGTGTTCGCAGATACGCAGTATTTT; CDR3 protein: CASSLLVFADTQYF
clone size: few; D gene: TRBD1; J gene: TRBJ2-5; V gene: TRBV5-1; CDR3 DNA: TGCGCCAGCAGCCCGGGACAGGGTCTCGAGGCCCAGTACTTC; CDR3 protein: CASSPGQGLEAQYF
clone size: NA; D gene: NA; J gene: TRBJ1-1; V gene: TRBV12-3/TRBV12-4; CDR3 DNA: TGTGCCAGCAGTCCAAACCCACACCCGAACACTGAAGCTTTCTTT; CDR3 protein: CASSPNPHPNTEAFF
clone size: NA; D gene: TRBD1; J gene: TRBJ2-5; V gene: TRBV19; CDR3 DNA: TGTGCCAGTAGTGTACAGGGGGCCGGGGAGACCCAGTACTTC; CDR3 protein: CASSVQGAGETQYF